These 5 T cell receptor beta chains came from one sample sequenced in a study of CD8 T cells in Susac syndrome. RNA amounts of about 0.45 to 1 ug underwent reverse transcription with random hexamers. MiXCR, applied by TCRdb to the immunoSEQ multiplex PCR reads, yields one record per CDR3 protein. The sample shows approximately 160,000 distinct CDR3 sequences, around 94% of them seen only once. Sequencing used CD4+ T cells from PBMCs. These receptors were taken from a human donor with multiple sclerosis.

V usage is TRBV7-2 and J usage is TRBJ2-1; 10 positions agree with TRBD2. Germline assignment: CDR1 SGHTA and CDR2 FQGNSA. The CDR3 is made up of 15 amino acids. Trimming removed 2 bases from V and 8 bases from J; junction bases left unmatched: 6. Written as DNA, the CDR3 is TGTGCCAGCAGCTTAAGAGCGGGAGGGTTTGATGAGCAGTTCTTC. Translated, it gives CASSLRAGGFDEQFF.

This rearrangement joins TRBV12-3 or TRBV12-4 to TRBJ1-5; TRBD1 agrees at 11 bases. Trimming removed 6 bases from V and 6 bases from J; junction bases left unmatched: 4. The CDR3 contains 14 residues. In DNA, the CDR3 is TGTGCCAGCAGGGGGACAGGGGGTTTTCAGCCCCAGCATTTT. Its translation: CASRGTGGFQPQHF.

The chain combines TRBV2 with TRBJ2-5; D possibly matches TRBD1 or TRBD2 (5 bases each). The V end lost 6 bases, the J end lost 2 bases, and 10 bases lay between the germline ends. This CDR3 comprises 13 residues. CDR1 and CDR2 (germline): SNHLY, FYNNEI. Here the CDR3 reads CASRRGDQETQYF. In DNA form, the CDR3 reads TGTGCCAGCAGAAGAGGGGATCAAGAGACCCAGTACTTC.

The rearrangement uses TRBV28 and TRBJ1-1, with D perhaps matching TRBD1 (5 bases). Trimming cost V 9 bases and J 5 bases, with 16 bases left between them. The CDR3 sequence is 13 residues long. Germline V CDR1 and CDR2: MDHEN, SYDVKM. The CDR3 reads CASGGVKRTEAFF. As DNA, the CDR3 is TGTGCCAGTGGGGGGGTGAAGAGGACTGAAGCTTTCTTT. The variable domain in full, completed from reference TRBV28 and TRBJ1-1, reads DVKVTQSSRYLVKRTGEKVFLECVQDMDHENMFWYRQDPGLGLRLIYFSYDVKMKEKGDIPEGYSVSREKKERFSLILESASTNQTSMYLCASGGVKRTEAFFGQGTRLTVV.

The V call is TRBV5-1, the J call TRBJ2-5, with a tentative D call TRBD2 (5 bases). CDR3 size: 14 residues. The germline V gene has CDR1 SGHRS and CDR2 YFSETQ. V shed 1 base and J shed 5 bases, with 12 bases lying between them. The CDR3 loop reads CASSLSGSSETQYF. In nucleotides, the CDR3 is TGCGCCAGCAGCTTGAGCGGTAGCTCCGAGACCCAGTACTTC.